This T cell receptor (beta chain) came from a study of shared clonotypes between healthy human individuals. At the level of the study: Every donor yielded three CD4 naive, three CD4 memory, two CD8 naive and one CD8 memory plate.

Whole-study findings and limits: Across a handful of donors, naive CD4 shared approximately 4.5%, naive CD8 over 3%, memory CD4 2% to 2.5%, memory CD8 0.4%.

Points on this clone: As yet, its antigen is unknown. Other DNA sequences of this sample code for an identical CDR3.

At the deep level, the assay was run. Produced via immunoSEQ multiplex PCR; TCRdb's table is partial and in-frame only. The sample includes approximately 2.5 million clones, 80% to 95% of them seen just once. Trimming pared 4 bases from V and 4 bases from J, leaving 11 bases between. Per germline, CDR1 MDHEN and CDR2 SYDVKM. CDR3 size: 14 residues. Sequencing was carried out using naive CD4+ T cells from PBMCs. Subset reported: CD45RA+ positively selected. This TCR was sampled from a man aged 18 to 30 in good health. Some clones in this sample may be carry-over from other donors' samples. The rearrangement joins TRBV28 to TRBJ1-3, with D tentatively TRBD1 (6 bases). The DNA for the CDR3 is TGTGCCAGCAGTTCTACAGGGTTGGGAAACACCATATATTTT. It is translated as CASSSTGLGNTIYF.